This T cell receptor beta chain was captured by sequencing in a study of T-cell reconstitution after alpha-beta-depleted transplantation in children. Overall study results and limits: Some patients' high day-60 TCRbeta diversity was traced to surviving recipient T cells and thymic progenitors. When one year had passed after transplant, most T-cell counts and diversity came from newly produced T cells.

The CDR3 is made up of 16 amino acids. Germline V lookup: CDR1 SGHVS, CDR2 FQNEAQ. V lost 1 base and J 0 bases, leaving 11 bases between the germline ends. A library of TCRbeta sequences, prepared with unique molecular identifiers, was generated. TCRdb processed the PCR reads anew with MiXCR; each CDR3 protein has one entry. The sample has approximately 500,000 distinct CDR3 sequences, approximately 10% seen once. This clonotype has ten or more counts. Its target is not known. This receptor was identified in a child aged 2-15 years with inherited bone marrow failure, due to receive a stem cell transplant. V gene TRBV7-8 combines with J gene TRBJ2-3; D remains ambiguous. The starting material was PBMCs, obtained before TCRalphabeta/CD19-depleted stem cell transplant. CDR3 in DNA: TGTGCCAGCAGCTTAGGGCGCTACTCTAGCACAGATACGCAGTATTTT. It translates to CASSLGRYSSTDTQYF.